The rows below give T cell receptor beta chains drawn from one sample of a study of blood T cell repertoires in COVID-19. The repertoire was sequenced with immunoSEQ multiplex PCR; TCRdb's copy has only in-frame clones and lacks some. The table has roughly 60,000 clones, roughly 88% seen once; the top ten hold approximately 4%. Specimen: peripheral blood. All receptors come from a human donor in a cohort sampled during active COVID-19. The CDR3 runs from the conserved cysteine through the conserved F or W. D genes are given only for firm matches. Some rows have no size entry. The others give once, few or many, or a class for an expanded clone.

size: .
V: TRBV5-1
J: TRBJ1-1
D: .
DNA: TGCGCCAGCAGTACGGGGTGGGGGCGAACTGAAGCTTTCTTT
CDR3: CASSTGWGRTEAFF

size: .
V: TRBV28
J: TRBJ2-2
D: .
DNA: TGTGCCAGCCGTCGGGACACTCGGAACACCGGGGAGCTGTTTTTT
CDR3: CASRRDTRNTGELFF

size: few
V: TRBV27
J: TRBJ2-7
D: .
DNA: TGTGCCAGCAGTTTATCGTTCGCAGGGCACAGCTCCTACGAGCAGTACTTC
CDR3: CASSLSFAGHSSYEQYF

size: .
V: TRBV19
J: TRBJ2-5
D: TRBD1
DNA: TGTGCCAGTAGTTCAAGACAGGGGAGGGAGACCCAGTACTTC
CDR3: CASSSRQGRETQYF

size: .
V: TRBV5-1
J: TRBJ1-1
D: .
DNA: TGCGCCAGCAGCTTGGTAGGGAGCAATGAAGCTTTCTTT
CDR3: CASSLVGSNEAFF

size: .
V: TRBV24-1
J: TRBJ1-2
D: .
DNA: TGTGCCACCAGTGATTGGACGGAGGACTATGGCTACACCTTC
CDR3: CATSDWTEDYGYTF

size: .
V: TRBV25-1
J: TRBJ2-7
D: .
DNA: TGTGCCAGCAGAGAGGATGGCGGAGACTTCTACGAGCAGTACTTC
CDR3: CASREDGGDFYEQYF

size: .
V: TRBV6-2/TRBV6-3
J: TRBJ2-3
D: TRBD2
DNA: TGTGCCAGCAGTTACTCGAGCAGCGGGACTGAAGATACGCAGTATTTT
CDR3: CASSYSSSGTEDTQYF

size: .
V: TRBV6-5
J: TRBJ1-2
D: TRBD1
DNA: TGTGCCAGCAGTACGGACAGGCGGGAGGGTGGCTACACCTTC
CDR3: CASSTDRREGGYTF

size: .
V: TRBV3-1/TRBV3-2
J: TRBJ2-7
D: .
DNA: TGTGCCAGCAGCCCGGGGACATCGGGAGAGCAGTACTTC
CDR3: CASSPGTSGEQYF

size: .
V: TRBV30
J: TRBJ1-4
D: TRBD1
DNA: TGTGCCTGGGGGACAGTCTTCGGGGAAAAACTGTTTTTT
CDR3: CAWGTVFGEKLFF

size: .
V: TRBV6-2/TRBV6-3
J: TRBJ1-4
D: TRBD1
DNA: TGTGCCAGCAGTTGGGAACAGGGGGCTAACGTCGATGAAAAACTGTTTTTT
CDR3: CASSWEQGANVDEKLFF

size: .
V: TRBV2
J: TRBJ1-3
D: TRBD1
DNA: TGTGCCAGCGGCAGGACAGGGGTCTCTGGAAACACCATATATTTT
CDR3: CASGRTGVSGNTIYF

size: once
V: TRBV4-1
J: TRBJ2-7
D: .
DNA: TGCGCCAGCAGCCAAGATCTCGTACAAACGATCTCCTACGAGCAGTACTTC
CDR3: CASSQDLVQTISYEQYF

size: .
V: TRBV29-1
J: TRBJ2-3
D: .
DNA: TGCAGCGTTGTGTTGCCCTACCCAGATACGCAGTATTTT
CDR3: CSVVLPYPDTQYF

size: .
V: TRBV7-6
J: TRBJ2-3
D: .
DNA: TGTGCCAGCAGCCCTAGTGCTCCTAGCACAGATACGCAGTATTTT
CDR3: CASSPSAPSTDTQYF

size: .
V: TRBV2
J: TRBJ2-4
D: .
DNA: TGTGCCAGCAGCAACAGTTTTGGAGGGAACATTCAGTACTTC
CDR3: CASSNSFGGNIQYF

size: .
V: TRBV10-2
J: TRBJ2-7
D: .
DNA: TGCGCCAGCACCTCAGGGATCCCTGCCTACGAGCAGTACTTC
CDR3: CASTSGIPAYEQYF

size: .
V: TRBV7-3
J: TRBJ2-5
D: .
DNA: TGTGCCAGCAGCTTAGGAGGGATGGGAGAGACCCAGTACTTC
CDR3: CASSLGGMGETQYF

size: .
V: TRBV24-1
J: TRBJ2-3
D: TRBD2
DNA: TGTGCCACCAGTGATCGCAGACTAGCGGGAGATACGCAGTATTTT
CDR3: CATSDRRLAGDTQYF

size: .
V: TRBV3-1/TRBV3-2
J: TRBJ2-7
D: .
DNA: TGTGCCAGCAGCCAGCGAAGCCAGGTCCACGGGGACGAGCAGTACTTC
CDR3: CASSQRSQVHGDEQYF

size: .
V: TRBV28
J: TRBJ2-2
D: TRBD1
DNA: TGTGCCGGGGCCTGGGACAGGGGGCCCTTAGGGTTCACCGGGGAGCTGTTTTTT
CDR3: CAGAWDRGPLGFTGELFF

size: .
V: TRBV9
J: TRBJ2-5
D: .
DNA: TGTGCCAGCAGCGTAGGCTGGGGGGGCTTACAGACCCAGTACTTC
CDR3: CASSVGWGGLQTQYF

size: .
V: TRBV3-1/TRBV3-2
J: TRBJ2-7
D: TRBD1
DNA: TGTGCCAGCAGCCAAAGCGGGGGACAGGGGGTTTACGAGCAGTACTTC
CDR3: CASSQSGGQGVYEQYF

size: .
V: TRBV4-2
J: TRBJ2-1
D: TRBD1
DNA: TGTGCCAGCAGCCAAGAAGACAGGGGGCTTCTTAGGACTCACCAGAAGTTCTTC
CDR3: CASSQEDRGLLRTHQKFF

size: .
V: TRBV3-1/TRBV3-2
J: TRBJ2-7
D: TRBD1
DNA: TGTGCCAGCAGCCAAGTGGTTGCCAAGGGGGCAGAGCAGTACTTC
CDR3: CASSQVVAKGAEQYF

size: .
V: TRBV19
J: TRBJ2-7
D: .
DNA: TGTGCCAGTAGTATGGCAGATAAGTATGAGCAGTACTTC
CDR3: CASSMADKYEQYF

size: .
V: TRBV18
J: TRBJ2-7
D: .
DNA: TGTGCCAGCTCACCAGTTCCCCGCTACGAGCAGTACTTC
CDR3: CASSPVPRYEQYF

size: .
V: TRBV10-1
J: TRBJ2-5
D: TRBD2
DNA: TGCGCCAGCAGTGAGGTTAGCGGGAGGGCGGTGGAGACCCAGTACTTC
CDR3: CASSEVSGRAVETQYF

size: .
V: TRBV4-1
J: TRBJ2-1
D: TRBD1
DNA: TGCGCCAGCAGCCACATGGGGACAGGGGTGGATGAGCAGTTCTTC
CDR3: CASSHMGTGVDEQFF

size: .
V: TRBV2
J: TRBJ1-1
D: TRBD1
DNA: TGTGCCAGCAGCGCGACAGGGGCGAACACTGAAGCTTTCTTT
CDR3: CASSATGANTEAFF

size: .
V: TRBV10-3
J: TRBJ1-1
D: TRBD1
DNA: TGTGCCACCCGGACAGGGACGGACACTGAAGCTTTCTTT
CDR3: CATRTGTDTEAFF

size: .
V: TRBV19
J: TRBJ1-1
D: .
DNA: TGTGCCACCATACAGGGAACGAACACTGAAGCTTTCTTT
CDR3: CATIQGTNTEAFF

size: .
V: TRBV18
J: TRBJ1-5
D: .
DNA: TGTGCCAGCTCACCTTTCCCCCAAGGGGGAAGCAATCAGCCCCAGCATTTT
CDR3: CASSPFPQGGSNQPQHF

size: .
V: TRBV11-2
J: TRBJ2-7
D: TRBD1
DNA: TGTGCCAGCAGCTTAGATCCGGGGACAGGGGGGATCGAGCAGTACTTC
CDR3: CASSLDPGTGGIEQYF

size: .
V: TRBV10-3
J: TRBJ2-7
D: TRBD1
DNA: TGTGCCATCAGCACAGGGGACACGTACGAGCAGTACTTC
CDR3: CAISTGDTYEQYF

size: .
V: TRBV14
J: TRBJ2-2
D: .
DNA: TGTGCCAGCAGCATACGACAGGCTGGCACCGGGGAGCTGTTTTTT
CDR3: CASSIRQAGTGELFF

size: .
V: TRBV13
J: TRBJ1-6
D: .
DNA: TGTGCCAGCAGCCTCCTCAAGGGGGGGAATTCACCCCTCCACTTT
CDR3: CASSLLKGGNSPLHF

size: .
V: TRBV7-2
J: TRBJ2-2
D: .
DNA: TGTGCCAGCAGCCACAGGACAAGCGCGAACACCGGGGAGCTGTTTTTT
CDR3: CASSHRTSANTGELFF

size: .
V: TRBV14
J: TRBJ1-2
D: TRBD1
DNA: TGTGCCAGCAGCCGGGACAGGACCACTAACTATGGCTACACCTTC
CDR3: CASSRDRTTNYGYTF

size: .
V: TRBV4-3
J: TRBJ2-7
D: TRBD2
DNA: TGCGCCAGCAGCCCCCGAGCCCTGGCTAGCGGCTACGAGCAGTACTTC
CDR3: CASSPRALASGYEQYF

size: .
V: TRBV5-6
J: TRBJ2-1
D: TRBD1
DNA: TGTGCCAGCAGCTCCGGGACAGGGCTCAATGAGCAGTTCTTC
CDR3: CASSSGTGLNEQFF

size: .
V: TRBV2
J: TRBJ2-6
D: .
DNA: TGTGCCAGCTCCAGGGGTCCGACTGGGGCCAACGTCCTGACTTTC
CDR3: CASSRGPTGANVLTF

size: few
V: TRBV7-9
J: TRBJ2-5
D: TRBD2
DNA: TGTGCCAGCAGCTTAGAAGCGGGACTGCAAGAGACCCAGTACTTC
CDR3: CASSLEAGLQETQYF

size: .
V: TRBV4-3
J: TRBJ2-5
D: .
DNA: TGCGCCAGCAGCCTTTCAGTAAGCGAAGAGACCCAGTACTTC
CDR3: CASSLSVSEETQYF